The 6 T cell receptor beta chains below were found in one sample sequenced in a study of immune evolution from preneoplasia to lung adenocarcinoma. This table comes from immunoSEQ multiplex PCR, and its TCRdb copy is limited to in-frame clones, with some not included. The sample carries 12,000 to 15,000 clones, over 75% recorded once. The sequencing input was FFPE lung adenocarcinoma in situ tissue. These receptors were taken from a donor older than 65 with lung adenocarcinoma.

V usage is TRBV4-2 and J usage is TRBJ1-1; D perhaps matches TRBD1 (5 bases). The germline V gene encodes CDR1 LGHNA and CDR2 YNFKEQ. The V gene lost 4 bases and the J gene lost 0 bases, with 12 bases spanning the gap. CDR3 length: 15 amino acids. CDR3 sequence (DNA): TGTGCCAGCAGCCTAAACACAGGCATGAACACTGAAGCTTTCTTT. It is translated as CASSLNTGMNTEAFF.

The rearrangement links TRBV21-1 to TRBJ2-1; the table's D call, TRBD1, has no DNA check behind it. TRBV21-1 is listed as a pseudogene. This CDR3 has 17 residues. The CDR3 DNA sequence: TGTGCCAGCAGCAAAGGTCGGAAGGGGCGGTCCTACAATGAGCAGTTCTTC. Its translation: CASSKGRKGRSYNEQFF.

The CDR3 reads CATSRDQLDYEQYF. The CDR3 DNA reads TGTGCCACCAGCAGAGATCAGCTAGACTACGAGCAGTACTTC. The chain uses TRBV15 and TRBJ2-7; D not resolved. This CDR3 is 14 amino acids long. Trimming removed 0 bases at V and 3 bases at J, with 9 bases between. Germline-derived CDR1 and CDR2 are LNHNV and YYDKDF (reference sequence). Supplemented by reference TRBV15 and TRBJ2-7, the full variable domain reads DAMVIQNPRYQVTQFGKPVTLSCSQTLNHNVMYWYQQKSSQAPKLLFHYYDKDFNNEADTPDNFQSRRPNTSFCFLDIRSPGLGDTAMYLCATSRDQLDYEQYFGPGTRLTVT.

This chain connects TRBV2 to TRBJ1-5; D remains unclear. With 2 bases removed from V and 9 bases from J, the gap between germline ends came to 8 bases. Germline loops: CDR1 SNHLY, CDR2 FYNNEI. This CDR3 spans 12 amino acids. Written as DNA, the CDR3 is TGTGCCAGCAGTGAACAGTTGGGGCCCCAGCATTTT. This encodes CASSEQLGPQHF.

The chain joins TRBV27 to TRBJ1-5; D ambiguous. The germline V gene encodes CDR1 MNHEY and CDR2 SMNVEV (reference sequence). CDR3 length: 12 amino acids. Trimming shortened V by 6 bases and J by 4 bases, and 7 bases separated the two germline ends. The CDR3 region is CASREGNQPQHF. As DNA, the CDR3 is TGTGCCAGCAGGGAGGGAAATCAGCCCCAGCATTTT.

The sample holds a few counts of this clone. The rearrangement links TRBV7-8 to TRBJ2-1; no definite D call. The V gene lost 5 bases and the J gene lost 8 bases, with 13 bases spanning the gap. In germline, CDR1 is SGHVS, CDR2 FQNEAQ. CDR3 length: 13 residues. The CDR3 nucleotides read TGTGCCAGCAGCATAACAAGGTTAGATGAGCAGTTCTTC. Translating gives CASSITRLDEQFF.